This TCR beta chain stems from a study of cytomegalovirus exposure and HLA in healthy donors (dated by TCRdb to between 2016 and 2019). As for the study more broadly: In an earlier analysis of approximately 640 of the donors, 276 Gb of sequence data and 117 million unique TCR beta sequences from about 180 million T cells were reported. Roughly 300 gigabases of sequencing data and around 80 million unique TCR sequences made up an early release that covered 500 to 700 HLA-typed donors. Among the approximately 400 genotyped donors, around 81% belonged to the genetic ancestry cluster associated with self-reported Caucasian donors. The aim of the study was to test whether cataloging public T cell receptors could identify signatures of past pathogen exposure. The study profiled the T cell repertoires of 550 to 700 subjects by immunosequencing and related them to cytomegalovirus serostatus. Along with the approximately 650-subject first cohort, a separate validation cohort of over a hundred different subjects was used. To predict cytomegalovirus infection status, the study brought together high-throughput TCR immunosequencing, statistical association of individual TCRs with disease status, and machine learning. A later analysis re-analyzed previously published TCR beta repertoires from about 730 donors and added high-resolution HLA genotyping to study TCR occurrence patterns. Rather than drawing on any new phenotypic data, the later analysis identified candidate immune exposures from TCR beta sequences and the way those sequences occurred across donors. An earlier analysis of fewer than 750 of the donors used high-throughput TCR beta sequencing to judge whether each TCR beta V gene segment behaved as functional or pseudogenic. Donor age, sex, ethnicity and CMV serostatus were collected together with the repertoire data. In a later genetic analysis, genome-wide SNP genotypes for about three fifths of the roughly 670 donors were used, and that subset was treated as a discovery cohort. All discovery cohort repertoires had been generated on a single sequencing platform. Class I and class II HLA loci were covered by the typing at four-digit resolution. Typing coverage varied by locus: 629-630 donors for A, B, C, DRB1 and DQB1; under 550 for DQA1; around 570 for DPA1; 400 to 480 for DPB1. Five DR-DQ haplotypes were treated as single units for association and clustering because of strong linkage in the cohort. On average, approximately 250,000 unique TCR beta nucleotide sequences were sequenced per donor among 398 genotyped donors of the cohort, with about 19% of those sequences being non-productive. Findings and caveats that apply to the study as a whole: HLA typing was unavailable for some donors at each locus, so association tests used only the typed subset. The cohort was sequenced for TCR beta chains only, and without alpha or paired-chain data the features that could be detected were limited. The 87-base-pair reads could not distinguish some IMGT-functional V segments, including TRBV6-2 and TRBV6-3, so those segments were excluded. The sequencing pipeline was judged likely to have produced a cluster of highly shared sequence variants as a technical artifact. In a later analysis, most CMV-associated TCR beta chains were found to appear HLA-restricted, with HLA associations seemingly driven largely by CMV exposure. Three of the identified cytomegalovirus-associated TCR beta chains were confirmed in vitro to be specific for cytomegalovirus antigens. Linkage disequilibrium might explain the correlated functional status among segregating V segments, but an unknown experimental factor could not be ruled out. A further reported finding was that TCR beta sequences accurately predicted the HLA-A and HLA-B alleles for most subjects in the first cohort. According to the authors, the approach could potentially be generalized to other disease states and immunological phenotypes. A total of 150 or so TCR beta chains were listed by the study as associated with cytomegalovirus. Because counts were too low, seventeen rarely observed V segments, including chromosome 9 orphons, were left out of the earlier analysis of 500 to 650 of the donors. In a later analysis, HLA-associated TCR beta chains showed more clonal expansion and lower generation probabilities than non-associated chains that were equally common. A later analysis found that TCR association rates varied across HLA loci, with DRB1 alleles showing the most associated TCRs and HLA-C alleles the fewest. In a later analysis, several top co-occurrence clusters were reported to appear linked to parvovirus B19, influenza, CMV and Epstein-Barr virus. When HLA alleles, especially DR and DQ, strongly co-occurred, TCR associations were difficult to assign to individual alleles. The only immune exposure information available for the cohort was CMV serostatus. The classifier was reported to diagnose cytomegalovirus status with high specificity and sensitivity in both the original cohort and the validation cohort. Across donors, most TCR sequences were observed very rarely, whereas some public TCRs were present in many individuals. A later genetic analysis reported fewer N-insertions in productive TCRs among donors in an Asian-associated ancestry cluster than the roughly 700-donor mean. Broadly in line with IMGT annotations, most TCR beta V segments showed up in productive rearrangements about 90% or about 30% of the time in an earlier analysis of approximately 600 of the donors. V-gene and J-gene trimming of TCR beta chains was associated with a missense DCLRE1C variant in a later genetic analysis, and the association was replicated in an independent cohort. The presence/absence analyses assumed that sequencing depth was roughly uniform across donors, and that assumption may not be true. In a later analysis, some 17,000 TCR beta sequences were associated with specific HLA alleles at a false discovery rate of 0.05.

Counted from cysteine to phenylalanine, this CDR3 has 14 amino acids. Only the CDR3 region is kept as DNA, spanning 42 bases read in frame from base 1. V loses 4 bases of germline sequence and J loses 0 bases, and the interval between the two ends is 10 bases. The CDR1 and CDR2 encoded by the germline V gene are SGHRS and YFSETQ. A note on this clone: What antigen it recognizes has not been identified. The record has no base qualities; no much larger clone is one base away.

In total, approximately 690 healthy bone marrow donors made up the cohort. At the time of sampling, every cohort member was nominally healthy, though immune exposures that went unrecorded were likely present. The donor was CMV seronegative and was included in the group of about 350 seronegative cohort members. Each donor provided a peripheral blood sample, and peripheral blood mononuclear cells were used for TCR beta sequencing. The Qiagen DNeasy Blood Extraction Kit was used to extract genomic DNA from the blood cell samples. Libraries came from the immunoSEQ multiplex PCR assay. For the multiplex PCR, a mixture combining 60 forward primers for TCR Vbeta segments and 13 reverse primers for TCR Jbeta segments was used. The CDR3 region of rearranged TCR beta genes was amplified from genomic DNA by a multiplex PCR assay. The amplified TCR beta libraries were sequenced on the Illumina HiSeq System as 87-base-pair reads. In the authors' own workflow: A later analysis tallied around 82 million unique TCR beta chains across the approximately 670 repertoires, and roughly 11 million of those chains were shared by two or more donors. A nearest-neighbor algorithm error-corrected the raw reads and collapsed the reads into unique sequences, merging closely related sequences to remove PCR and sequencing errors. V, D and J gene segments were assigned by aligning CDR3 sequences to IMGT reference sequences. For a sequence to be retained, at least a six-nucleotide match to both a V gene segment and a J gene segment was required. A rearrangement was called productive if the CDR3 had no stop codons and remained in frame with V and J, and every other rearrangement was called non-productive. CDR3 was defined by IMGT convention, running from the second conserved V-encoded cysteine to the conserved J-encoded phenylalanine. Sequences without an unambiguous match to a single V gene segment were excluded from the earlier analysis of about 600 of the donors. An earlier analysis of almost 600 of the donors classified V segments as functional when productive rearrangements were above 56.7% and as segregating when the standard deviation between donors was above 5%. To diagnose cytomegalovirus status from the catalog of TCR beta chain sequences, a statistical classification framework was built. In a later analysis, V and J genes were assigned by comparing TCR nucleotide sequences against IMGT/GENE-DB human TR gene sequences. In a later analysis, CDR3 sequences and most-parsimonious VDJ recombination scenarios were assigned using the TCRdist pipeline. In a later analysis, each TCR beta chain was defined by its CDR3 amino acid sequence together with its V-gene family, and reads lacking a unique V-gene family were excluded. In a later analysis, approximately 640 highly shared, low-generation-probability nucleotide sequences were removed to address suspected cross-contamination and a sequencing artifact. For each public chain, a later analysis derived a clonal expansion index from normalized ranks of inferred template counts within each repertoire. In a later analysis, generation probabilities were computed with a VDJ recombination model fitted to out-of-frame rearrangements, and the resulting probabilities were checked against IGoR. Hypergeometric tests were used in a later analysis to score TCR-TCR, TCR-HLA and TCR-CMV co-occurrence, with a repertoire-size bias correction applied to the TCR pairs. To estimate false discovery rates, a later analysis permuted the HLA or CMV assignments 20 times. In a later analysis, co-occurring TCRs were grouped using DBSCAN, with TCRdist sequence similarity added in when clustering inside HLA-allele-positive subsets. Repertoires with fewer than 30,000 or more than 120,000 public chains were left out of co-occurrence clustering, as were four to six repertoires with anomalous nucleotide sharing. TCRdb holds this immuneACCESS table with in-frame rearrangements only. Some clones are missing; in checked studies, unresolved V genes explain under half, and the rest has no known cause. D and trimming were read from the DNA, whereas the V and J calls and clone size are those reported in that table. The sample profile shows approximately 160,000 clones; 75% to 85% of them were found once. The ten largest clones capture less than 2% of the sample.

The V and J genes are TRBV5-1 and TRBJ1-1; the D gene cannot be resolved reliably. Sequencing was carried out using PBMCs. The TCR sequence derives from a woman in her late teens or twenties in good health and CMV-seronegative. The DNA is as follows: TGCGCCAGCAGCCCCGAGTTCATGAACACTGAAGCTTTCTTT. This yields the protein CASSPEFMNTEAFF. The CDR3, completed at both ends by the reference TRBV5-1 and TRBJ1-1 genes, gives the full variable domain KAGVTQTPRYLIKTRGQQVTLSCSPISGHRSVSWYQQTPGQGLQFLFEYFSETQRNKGNFPGRFSGRQFSNSRSEMNVSTLELGDSALYLCASSPEFMNTEAFFGQGTRLTVV.